Presented here are 32 T cell receptor beta chains from one specimen sequenced in a study of blood T cell repertoires in COVID-19. Method: immunoSEQ multiplex PCR; TCRdb's copy keeps in-frame clones and lacks some. The sample carries about 340,000 clones, 75% to 90% recorded once. The material sequenced was peripheral blood. Receptors originate from a woman between 55 and 75 years old with COVID-19, enrolled during active disease.

This clone was found once. The chain joins TRBV6-6 to TRBJ2-7, with 9 bases matching TRBD1. J lost 3 bases, V lost 4 bases, and 1 base had no gene match. CDR1 is MNHNY and CDR2 is SVGAGI in the germline V gene (reference sequence). The CDR3 totals 13 residues. This CDR3 reads CASSSGQGYEQYF. DNA of the CDR3: TGTGCCAGCAGTTCGGGACAGGGCTACGAGCAGTACTTC.

This rearrangement joins TRBV11-2 to TRBJ1-1; D remains unclear. The CDR3 is made up of 13 amino acids. Trimming cost V 2 bases and J 5 bases, with 9 bases left between them. Germline V lookup: CDR1 SGHAT, CDR2 FQNNGV. The CDR3 here is CASSLIKRTEAFF. DNA for the CDR3: TGTGCCAGCAGCTTAATTAAACGGACTGAAGCTTTCTTT.

This CDR3 reads CASSTTGHPYEQYF. In DNA, the CDR3 is TGTGCCAGTAGTACAACAGGCCACCCCTACGAGCAGTACTTC. The V and J genes are TRBV19 and TRBJ2-7; a weak D match, TRBD1 (5 bases). The CDR3 is 14 amino acids. Germline V gene sequence: CDR1 LNHDA, CDR2 SQIVND (reference sequence). With 4 bases removed from V and 2 bases from J, the gap between germline ends came to 12 bases.

This CDR3 reads CASSATRRGDTEAFF. The CDR3 region has the DNA TGTGCCAGCAGTGCCACACGCCGCGGGGACACTGAAGCTTTCTTT. This chain joins TRBV25-1 and TRBJ1-1; no definite D call. In germline, CDR1 is MGHDK, CDR2 SYGVNS. The CDR3 is 15 amino acids. Trimming left V 4 bases short and J 3 bases short, with 15 bases between.

V usage is TRBV2 and J usage is TRBJ1-1, with D tentatively TRBD1 (6 bases). Trimming stripped 4 bases from V and 4 bases from J, with 13 bases between. CDR1 is SNHLY, CDR2 FYNNEI, per germline. The CDR3 is 14 residues long. CDR3 loop: CASSVAGAGTEAFF. The CDR3 DNA reads TGTGCCAGCAGTGTAGCGGGGGCCGGCACTGAAGCTTTCTTT.

The chain uses TRBV7-6 and TRBJ2-7; 8 bases align to TRBD1. Looked up from germline, CDR1 is SGHVS and CDR2 is FNYEAQ. J gave up 6 bases and V 2 bases, and 9 bases lay outside the gene matches. The CDR3 extends over 15 amino acids. The CDR3 bases are TGTGCCAGCAGCTTAATCCCGAACAGGGGGACCGAGCAGTACTTC. This encodes CASSLIPNRGTEQYF.

This clone was detected a few times. The rearrangement joins TRBV4-2 to TRBJ2-3; 8 bases are a match to TRBD2. This CDR3 spans 16 amino acids. Losses at the gene ends were 0 bases for V and 6 bases for J; bases not matched to a gene: 8. CDR1 is LGHNA, CDR2 YNFKEQ, per germline. In nucleotides, the CDR3 is TGTGCCAGCAGCCAAGAAATCGGGGGGGCTTATGATACGCAGTATTTT. Protein sequence: CASSQEIGGAYDTQYF.

The chain carries TRBV21-1 and TRBJ2-1; the table's D call, TRBD2, has no DNA check behind it. TRBV21-1 has pseudogene status. CDR3 length: 19 residues. The CDR3 sequence is CASSKSGTSGGAPDNEQFF. CDR3 nucleotides: TGTGCCAGCAGCAAAAGTGGGACTAGCGGGGGGGCCCCCGACAATGAGCAGTTCTTC.

This chain links TRBV6-7 with TRBJ2-7; D remains unclear. TRBV6-7 counts as an open reading frame of uncertain function. The CDR3 sequence is 16 residues long. V was shortened by 4 bases and J by 2 bases, with 18 bases between the two germline ends. CDR3 in DNA: TGTGCCAGCAGTTGGTCCAGCCGAAGAGGCCCCTACGAGCAGTACTTC. It is translated as CASSWSSRRGPYEQYF.

The chain recombines TRBV3-1 (or the pseudogene TRBV3-2) with TRBJ1-5; maybe TRBD1 (5 bases). Trimming removed 4 bases from V and 4 bases from J, with 14 bases in between. There are 15 residues in the CDR3. Germline V CDR1 and CDR2: LGHDT, YNNKEL (reference sequence). The CDR3 reads CASSPNGGGNQPQHF. Here the CDR3 DNA reads TGTGCCAGCAGCCCAAACGGGGGGGGAAATCAGCCCCAGCATTTT.

The chain recombines TRBV6-5 with TRBJ2-7, with 9 positions matching TRBD2. Germline V gene lookup returns CDR1 MNHEY and CDR2 SVGAGI. This CDR3 region has 15 residues. The V and J ends lost 7 bases and 6 bases, in that order; junction bases with no gene match: 13. For the CDR3, the DNA is TGTGCCAGCACCACAAGAGAGCGGGGGGCTCCCGAGCAGTACTTC. It encodes CASTTRERGAPEQYF.

The genes are TRBV9 and TRBJ2-5; D not resolved. This CDR3 is 15 amino acids long. V dropped 0 bases and J dropped 1 base, with 10 bases sitting between them. Per germline, CDR1 SGDLS and CDR2 YYNGEE. The CDR3 coding sequence is TGTGCCAGCAGCGTAGGCGAGTCCTCCCAAGAGACCCAGTACTTC. This codes for CASSVGESSQETQYF.

The chain carries TRBV5-1 and TRBJ2-7; TRBD1 matches 7 bases. V lost 3 bases to trimming and J lost 1 base; unmatched junction nucleotides: 13. Germline assignment: CDR1 SGHRS and CDR2 YFSETQ. The CDR3 length is 17 residues. CDR3 in amino acids: CASSWAIGDSRSYEQYF. The CDR3, as DNA: TGCGCCAGCAGCTGGGCGATAGGGGACAGTCGTTCCTACGAGCAGTACTTC. Full variable domain (remainder filled in from reference TRBV5-1 and TRBJ2-7): KAGVTQTPRYLIKTRGQQVTLSCSPISGHRSVSWYQQTPGQGLQFLFEYFSETQRNKGNFPGRFSGRQFSNSRSEMNVSTLELGDSALYLCASSWAIGDSRSYEQYFGPGTRLTVT.

CDR3 residues: CASSFWDTGMETQYF. The CDR3 DNA sequence: TGTGCCAGCAGCTTTTGGGACACGGGTATGGAGACCCAGTACTTC. The chain links TRBV7-9 to TRBJ2-5, with D perhaps matching TRBD1 (6 bases). The V end lost 3 bases, the J end lost 5 bases, and 16 bases lay between the germline ends. This CDR3 is 15 amino acids long. Germline CDR1 SEHNR, CDR2 FQNEAQ (reference sequence).

The chain carries TRBV2 and TRBJ2-2; 9 nucleotides align to TRBD2. This CDR3 region has 15 residues. V lost 9 bases, J lost 0 bases, and 5 bases stayed unmatched. Per germline, CDR1 SNHLY and CDR2 FYNNEI. CDR3 nucleotides: TGTGCCAGTCGCGGGAGGGCCGCGAACACCGGGGAGCTGTTTTTT. As protein: CASRGRAANTGELFF.

The chain has TRBV7-6 and TRBJ2-6; 13 positions agree with TRBD2. The CDR3 spans 17 residues. Losses at the gene ends were 5 bases for V and 1 base for J; bases not matched to a gene: 2. In germline, CDR1 is SGHVS, CDR2 FNYEAQ. The CDR3 protein is CASSPGLAGSGANVLTF. In DNA form, the CDR3 reads TGTGCCAGCAGCCCGGGACTAGCGGGGTCTGGGGCCAACGTCCTGACTTTC.

The genes are TRBV27 and TRBJ2-7, with 10 positions matching TRBD1. The CDR3 covers 14 residues. V was pared by 5 bases and J by 4 bases, with 5 bases of the junction left unmatched. CDR1 is MNHEY, CDR2 SMNVEV, per germline (reference sequence). CDR3 bases: TGTGCCAGCAGTACGGGACAGGGGACGTACGAGCAGTACTTC. Residues: CASSTGQGTYEQYF.

The chain links TRBV5-1 to TRBJ1-6, with D perhaps TRBD1 (5 bases). Between the trimmed V and J ends, which lost 4 bases and 4 bases, there was a span of 12 bases. This CDR3 comprises 15 residues. Germline V gene sequence: CDR1 SGHRS, CDR2 YFSETQ. CDR3 sequence: CASSPTGSYNSPLHF. The CDR3 DNA is TGCGCCAGCAGCCCAACAGGATCTTATAATTCACCCCTCCACTTT.

The chain combines TRBV19 with TRBJ1-1; D is possibly TRBD1 (5 bases). V was shortened by 1 base and J by 4 bases, with 13 bases between the two germline ends. The CDR3 is made up of 15 amino acids. Germline V lookup: CDR1 LNHDA, CDR2 SQIVND (reference sequence). As DNA, the CDR3 is TGTGCCAGTAGTATAGTTGCAGGGTTGGTCACTGAAGCTTTCTTT. As protein: CASSIVAGLVTEAFF.

V gene TRBV21-1 combines with J gene TRBJ1-2. TRBV21-1 is described as a pseudogene. The CDR3 has 12 residues. The CDR3 region is CASSKLGYGYTF. The CDR3 bases are TGTGCCAGCAGCAAACTAGGCTATGGCTACACCTTC.

V is TRBV5-1 and J is TRBJ1-1; possible D gene TRBD1, 5 bases. V was pared by 1 base and J by 0 bases, with 16 bases between. CDR1 SGHRS and CDR2 YFSETQ come from the germline V gene. This CDR3 has 17 amino acids. The CDR3 loop reads CASSLFSQGGLNTEAFF. The DNA of the CDR3 is TGCGCCAGCAGCTTGTTTTCCCAGGGAGGATTGAACACTGAAGCTTTCTTT.

This chain connects TRBV9 to TRBJ1-1; 8 nucleotides line up with TRBD1. The germline gives CDR1 SGDLS, CDR2 YYNGEE. V lost 0 bases, J lost 3 bases, and 10 bases stayed unmatched. CDR3 length: 17 residues. CDR3 amino acids: CASSVEGRGHLYTEAFF. The CDR3 DNA reads as TGTGCCAGCAGCGTAGAGGGCAGGGGGCATTTATACACTGAAGCTTTCTTT.

This sequence joins TRBV10-3 and TRBJ2-1; D not resolved. The germline gives CDR1 ENHRY, CDR2 SYGVKD. The length of the CDR3 is 12 residues. Between the trimmed V and J ends, which lost 2 bases and 9 bases, there was a span of 8 bases. The CDR3 region has the DNA TGTGCCATCAGTGAGGCGGAGAGTGAGCAGTTCTTC. It specifies CAISEAESEQFF.

Of note for this clone: Germline is not matched at one junction end, which may reflect a read error. The chain is built from TRBV18 and TRBJ2-7, with TRBD1 identical over 7 bases. The germline V gene has CDR1 KGHSH and CDR2 LQKENI. The CDR3 has 12 amino acids. The CDR3 loop reads CASSPQGREQYF. The CDR3 DNA is TGTGCCAGCTCCCCACAGGGGCGGGAGCAGTACTTC.

This sequence joins TRBV11-3 and TRBJ1-2; 10 bases are shared with TRBD1. The germline V gene has CDR1 SGHNT and CDR2 YENEEA. The CDR3 is made up of 15 amino acids. V dropped 5 bases and J dropped 4; count of bases not matched to a gene: 7. CDR3 sequence: CASSRTGTGVYGYTF. As DNA, the CDR3 is TGTGCCAGCAGCCGTACCGGGACAGGGGTCTATGGCTACACCTTC.

This clone was found a few times. The V and J genes are TRBV11-1 and TRBJ2-7; 12 nucleotides match TRBD1. Germline V gene lookup returns CDR1 SGHAT and CDR2 FQDESV (reference sequence). The CDR3 is 16 residues long. V was clipped by 1 base and J by 5 bases; unmatched bases: 6. This chain's CDR3 is CASSLGGQGARDEQYF. CDR3 in DNA: TGTGCCAGCAGCTTAGGGGGACAGGGGGCGCGTGACGAGCAGTACTTC.

The V gene is TRBV5-1, the J gene TRBJ1-1; the match to TRBD1 covers 7 bases. Germline assignment: CDR1 SGHRS and CDR2 YFSETQ. The trim removed 1 base at V and 3 bases at J, leaving 6 bases unmatched. The CDR3 spans 15 residues. The CDR3 loop is CASSLKGAHDTEAFF. CDR3 coding DNA: TGCGCCAGCAGCTTGAAGGGGGCACATGACACTGAAGCTTTCTTT. The full variable domain, completed using reference TRBV5-1 and TRBJ1-1, is KAGVTQTPRYLIKTRGQQVTLSCSPISGHRSVSWYQQTPGQGLQFLFEYFSETQRNKGNFPGRFSGRQFSNSRSEMNVSTLELGDSALYLCASSLKGAHDTEAFFGQGTRLTVV.

The V call is TRBV9, the J call TRBJ1-4; tentatively, D is TRBD1 (5 bases). The ends were cut back, 1 base at V and 5 bases at J, with 9 bases in the middle. The CDR3 is 14 residues long. Germline V gives CDR1 SGDLS, CDR2 YYNGEE. As DNA, the CDR3 is TGTGCCAGCAGCGTACAGGGTAACAATGAAAAACTGTTTTTT. Amino acid sequence: CASSVQGNNEKLFF.

The rearrangement links TRBV9 to TRBJ1-3; TRBD1 might be the D (6 bases). The CDR3 length is 12 residues. Trimming cost V 3 bases and J 10 bases, with 11 bases left between them. Germline-derived CDR1 and CDR2 are SGDLS and YYNGEE. The CDR3 loop reads CASSAQGGTIYF. The DNA of the CDR3 is TGTGCCAGCAGCGCTCAAGGGGGTACCATATATTTT.

V usage is TRBV10-3 and J usage is TRBJ1-1; no definite D call. V was shortened by 3 bases and J by 0 bases, with 5 bases between the two germline ends. Per the germline V gene, CDR1 is ENHRY and CDR2 is SYGVKD. There are 13 residues in the CDR3. CDR3 sequence (DNA): TGTGCCATCAGTGAAGAGGTGAACACTGAAGCTTTCTTT. This encodes CAISEEVNTEAFF.

This clone occurred a few times. V usage is TRBV7-9 and J usage is TRBJ1-1; D gene unclear. V was clipped by 6 bases and J by 4 bases, with 6 bases between them. Per the germline V gene, CDR1 is SEHNR and CDR2 is FQNEAQ (reference sequence). There are 11 residues in the CDR3. CDR3 sequence reads: CASRTSTEAFF. In nucleotides, the CDR3 is TGTGCCAGCAGGACAAGCACTGAAGCTTTCTTT.

The V and J genes are TRBV10-3 and TRBJ1-1, with D uncertain. Trimming took off 2 bases at V and 1 base at J, with 8 bases between the two ends. CDR3 length: 14 residues. The germline gives CDR1 ENHRY, CDR2 SYGVKD. The CDR3 DNA sequence: TGTGCCATCAGTGAGCCCCCAGGGAACACTGAAGCTTTCTTT. It specifies CAISEPPGNTEAFF.